A selection of T cell receptor beta chains follows, all from one sample in a study of cytomegalovirus exposure and HLA in healthy donors. Data came from immunoSEQ multiplex PCR; TCRdb stores just in-frame clones and leaves some out. The data show around 150,000 clones, approximately 81% seen once. Sequencing was performed on PBMCs. The source is a woman between 25 and 40 years old in good health and CMV-seropositive. CDR3s include the opening cysteine and the closing phenylalanine or tryptophan. A D gene is named only where the DNA matches it firmly. Size is omitted from some rows. Given values are once, few, many or a class for expanded clones.

v_call	j_call	clone_size	d_call	cdr3_length	cdr3_nt	cdr3_aa
TRBV7-9	TRBJ1-6	NA	TRBD1	15	TGTGCCAGCAGCCCGGGCCGGGACAGTTATTCACCCCTCCACTTT	CASSPGRDSYSPLHF
TRBV27	TRBJ1-6	NA	TRBD1	15	TGTGCCAGCAGTTTTATTGACAGGGGCTATTCACCCCTCCACTTT	CASSFIDRGYSPLHF
TRBV7-2	TRBJ2-7	NA	TRBD2	16	TGTGCCAGCAGCCCTGGACTAGCGGGGAGCACGGGAGGGCAGTACTTC	CASSPGLAGSTGGQYF
TRBV4-3	TRBJ2-7	NA	NA	15	TGCGCCAGCAGCCAAGAAGCAGGGACTTCCTACGAGCAGTACTTC	CASSQEAGTSYEQYF
TRBV9	TRBJ1-6	NA	TRBD1	14	TGTGCCAGCAACGGACAGGGGGCGAATTCACCCCTCCACTTT	CASNGQGANSPLHF
TRBV6-1	TRBJ1-4	medium-sized	NA	11	TGTGCCAGCTCCCCCGATGAAAAACTGTTTTTT	CASSPDEKLFF
TRBV4-1	TRBJ2-5	NA	TRBD1	18	TGCGCCAGCAGCCAAGAGAAAATTCGGGACAGGGTTACTGGGACCCAGTACTTC	CASSQEKIRDRVTGTQYF
TRBV28	TRBJ2-7	NA	TRBD1	15	TGTGCCAGCAGTTTCAGGGGGACAGGGGGCTCTGGGCAGTACTTC	CASSFRGTGGSGQYF
TRBV15	TRBJ2-3	NA	NA	18	TGTGCCACCAGCAGAAAAAGCGGACAGAGGCCCCGAACAGATACGCAGTATTTT	CATSRKSGQRPRTDTQYF
TRBV30	TRBJ1-2	NA	TRBD1	13	TGTGCCTGGACCCCGACAGGGAACTATGGCTACACCTTC	CAWTPTGNYGYTF
TRBV7-9	TRBJ2-7	NA	NA	13	TGTGCCAGCAGCTTATCCCCATCCTACGAGCAGTACTTC	CASSLSPSYEQYF
TRBV28	TRBJ1-3	NA	NA	15	TGTGCCAGCAGTTTTGATAGTCACTCTGGAAACACCATATATTTT	CASSFDSHSGNTIYF
TRBV19	TRBJ1-1	NA	TRBD1	11	TGTGCCAGTACGGACAGGGTTGAAGCTTTCTTT	CASTDRVEAFF
TRBV9	TRBJ1-1	NA	NA	15	TGTGCCAGCAGCGTAGTCTCAGGGGTAGGCACTGAAGCTTTCTTT	CASSVVSGVGTEAFF
TRBV19	TRBJ1-3	NA	NA	14	TGTGCCAGTAGCCGACAGTTCTCTGGAAACACCATATATTTT	CASSRQFSGNTIYF
TRBV7-2	TRBJ1-2	NA	NA	13	TGTGCCAGCAGCGGAGCGGTCAGGAGTGGCTACACCTTC	CASSGAVRSGYTF
TRBV28	TRBJ2-5	NA	NA	12	TGTGCCAGCAGTTTTTATCAAGAGACCCAGTACTTC	CASSFYQETQYF
TRBV18	TRBJ2-3	NA	TRBD1	18	TGTGCCAGCTCACGATCGCACAGACAGGGGATTAGCACAGATACGCAGTATTTT	CASSRSHRQGISTDTQYF
TRBV5-1	TRBJ2-7	NA	NA	15	TGCGCCAGCAGCTTTTCTCAGGGAAGGTCCTACGAGCAGTACTTC	CASSFSQGRSYEQYF
TRBV7-8	TRBJ1-2	NA	NA	16	TGTGCCAGCAGCTTGGACTTCACGGGAAGTAACTATGGCTACACCTTC	CASSLDFTGSNYGYTF
TRBV9	TRBJ1-2	NA	NA	15	TGTGCCAGCAGCGTAGCTAGGTGGGAGAAAGTTGACTACACCTTC	CASSVARWEKVDYTF
TRBV5-4	TRBJ2-1	NA	TRBD1	16	TGTGCCAGCAGCTTGTCGGCTGGACAGGGCTACAATGAGCAGTTCTTC	CASSLSAGQGYNEQFF
TRBV13	TRBJ2-1	NA	NA	13	TGTGCCAGCACCCTTACTAACTACAATGAGCAGTTCTTC	CASTLTNYNEQFF
TRBV6-1	TRBJ1-1	NA	TRBD1	13	TGTGCCAGTTTGGACAGGGTTAACACTGAAGCTTTCTTT	CASLDRVNTEAFF
TRBV4-2	TRBJ2-7	few	TRBD2	15	TGTGCCAGCAGCCGAACTAGCGGGGGTTACTACGAGCAGTACTTC	CASSRTSGGYYEQYF
TRBV4-2	TRBJ1-1	NA	TRBD1	20	TGTGCCAGCAGCCACGATCCCCTCCGGGACAGGGGAAAGATTAACACTGAAGCTTTCTTT	CASSHDPLRDRGKINTEAFF
TRBV19	TRBJ2-5	NA	TRBD2	16	TGTGCCAGTAGTTCAAGACTAGCGGGGGGGCTAGAGACCCAGTACTTC	CASSSRLAGGLETQYF
TRBV27	TRBJ2-2	once	NA	13	TGTGCCAGCAGTCCGCGGAACACCGGGGAGCTGTTTTTT	CASSPRNTGELFF
TRBV19	TRBJ2-1	few	TRBD2	15	TGTGCCAGTAGTATTCCGACTAGCGGGTACAATGAGCAGTTCTTC	CASSIPTSGYNEQFF
TRBV28	TRBJ2-7	NA	NA	15	TGTGCCAGCAGGCCAACAGGTGTCCTTTCCTACGAGCAGTACTTC	CASRPTGVLSYEQYF
TRBV6-4	TRBJ1-1	NA	NA	13	TGTGCCAGCAGTGTAGAGATCTCCACTGAAGCTTTCTTT	CASSVEISTEAFF
TRBV4-3	TRBJ1-2	NA	TRBD1	13	TGCGCCAGCAGCCAAGGGGACAGCTATGGCTACACCTTC	CASSQGDSYGYTF
TRBV2	TRBJ1-2	NA	NA	13	TGTGCCAGCAGTGCGAGGGTGCCTTATGGCTACACCTTC	CASSARVPYGYTF
TRBV6-1	TRBJ1-5	NA	NA	16	TGTGCCAGCAGTGGAGGCGGGGGGTTCGGCAATCAGCCCCAGCATTTT	CASSGGGGFGNQPQHF
TRBV29-1	TRBJ2-3	NA	NA	15	TGCAGCGTTGTCTGGGAGGGGGTTGGAACAGATACGCAGTATTTT	CSVVWEGVGTDTQYF
TRBV27	TRBJ2-7	NA	NA	14	TGTGCCAGCAGTCCGAGGGGGATGAACTACGAGCAGTACTTC	CASSPRGMNYEQYF
TRBV11-2	TRBJ2-2	NA	NA	18	TGTGCCAGCAGCTTACTCCGACCAAGAGCGGACGGAACCGGGGAGCTGTTTTTT	CASSLLRPRADGTGELFF
TRBV7-9	TRBJ2-7	NA	TRBD1	16	TGTTCCAGCAGCTTAGGTGTCGACAGGGGGAACTACGAGCAGTACTTC	CSSSLGVDRGNYEQYF
TRBV4-2	TRBJ2-1	NA	TRBD1	15	TGTGCCAGCAGCCATGACAGGGGAGACTACAATGAGCAGTTCTTC	CASSHDRGDYNEQFF
TRBV7-2	TRBJ2-5	few	NA	15	TGTGCCAGCAGCTTAGGCTCAGGGTCCAGAGAGACCCAGTACTTC	CASSLGSGSRETQYF
TRBV7-3	TRBJ2-2	NA	TRBD2	15	TGTGCCAGCAGCCCCGGACTAGCGACGTCCGGGGAGCTGTTTTTT	CASSPGLATSGELFF
TRBV6-4	TRBJ2-2	NA	TRBD1	14	TGTGCCAGCAGAGGACAGGCCTACACCGGGGAGCTGTTTTTT	CASRGQAYTGELFF
TRBV5-5	TRBJ1-1	NA	NA	14	TGTGCCAGTGGCGTCCACGGGTTGAACACTGAAGCTTTCTTT	CASGVHGLNTEAFF
TRBV11-2	TRBJ2-5	NA	NA	19	TGTGCCAGCAGCTCCAGACTGCTACTAGGGGGGGCGAGTGGAGAGACCCAGTACTTC	CASSSRLLLGGASGETQYF
TRBV7-9	TRBJ2-2	NA	NA	15	TGTGCCAGCAGCTTCTCCGGGGGGAACACCGGGGAGCTGTTTTTT	CASSFSGGNTGELFF
TRBV30	TRBJ1-1	NA	TRBD1	13	TGTGCCTGGATGGGACAGATGAACACTGAAGCTTTCTTT	CAWMGQMNTEAFF
TRBV30	TRBJ2-1	NA	NA	11	TGTGCCTGGAGCCACTACAATGAGCAGTTCTTC	CAWSHYNEQFF
TRBV11-2	TRBJ2-5	NA	NA	13	TGTGCCAGCAGTCAGAACAGGGAAGTGACCCAGTACTTC	CASSQNREVTQYF
TRBV12-1	TRBJ2-5	NA	NA	19	TGTGCCAGCAGCCAGCCCGATGGACACTTTTCATATCATCTAGAGACCCAGTACTTC	CASSQPDGHFSYHLETQYF
TRBV30	TRBJ2-7	NA	NA	15	TGTGCCTGGAAAGACAGACCCCCAGAGGTCTACGAGCAGTACTTC	CAWKDRPPEVYEQYF
TRBV6-1	TRBJ1-2	NA	NA	12	TGTGCCAGCAGTGAAGCTGGAGGGCCCGCATACTTC	CASSEAGGPAYF
TRBV18	TRBJ2-1	few	TRBD1	14	TGTGCCAGCTCACCCGGGACAGAAGGCAATGAGCAGTTCTTC	CASSPGTEGNEQFF
TRBV2	TRBJ1-2	NA	NA	12	TGTGCCAGCAGTGAAACTCTCTCTGGCTACACCTTC	CASSETLSGYTF
TRBV19	TRBJ1-4	NA	TRBD1	15	TGTGCCAGCACGACAGGGGCCGCAACTAATGAAAAACTGTTTTTT	CASTTGAATNEKLFF